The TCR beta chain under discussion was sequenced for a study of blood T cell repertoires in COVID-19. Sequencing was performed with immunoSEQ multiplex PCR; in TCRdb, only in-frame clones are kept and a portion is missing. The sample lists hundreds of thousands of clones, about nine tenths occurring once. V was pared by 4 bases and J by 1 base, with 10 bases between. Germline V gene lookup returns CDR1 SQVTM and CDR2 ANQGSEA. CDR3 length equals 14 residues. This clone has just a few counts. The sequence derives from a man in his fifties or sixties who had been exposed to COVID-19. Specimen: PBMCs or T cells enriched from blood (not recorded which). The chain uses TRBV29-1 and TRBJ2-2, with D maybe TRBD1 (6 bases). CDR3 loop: CSVAQDRNTGELFF. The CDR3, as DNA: TGCAGCGTTGCCCAGGACAGGAACACCGGGGAGCTGTTTTTT.